This TCR beta chain was documented in a study of T cell responses to AZD1222 COVID-19 vaccine. Study results and caveats: Among the donors, most were white British and more were female, and clonal diversity was possibly underestimated.

Germline V gene data show CDR1 as SGHDN and CDR2 as FVKESK. Losses at the gene ends were 8 bases for V and 7 bases for J; bases not matched to a gene: 5. The CDR3 sequence is 13 residues long. On this clone itself: What it binds is not known.

Profiled with immunoSEQ multiplex PCR; TCRdb holds only in-frame clones, not every one. This table holds about 150,000 clones, more than 85% found once. The sequenced sample was peripheral blood, obtained 28 days after the second AZD1222 dose. The chain joins TRBV14 to TRBJ1-2; 12 bases line up with TRBD1. This receptor was obtained from an adult who received the AZD1222 COVID-19 vaccine. The DNA for the CDR3 is TGTGCCAGCCAGGGACAGGGGGCGCCTGGCTACACCTTC. It specifies CASQGQGAPGYTF. The whole variable domain, remainder taken from reference TRBV14 and TRBJ1-2, is EAGVTQFPSHSVIEKGQTVTLRCDPISGHDNLYWYRRVMGKEIKFLLHFVKESKQDESGMPNNRFLAERTGGTYSTLKVQPAELEDSGVYFCASQGQGAPGYTFGSGTRLTVV.